The clone carrying this T cell receptor (beta chain) was counted a few times. Profiling that covered TCR beta VDJ and CDR3 relied on genomic DNA as its template. TCRdb redid the calling of the reads with MiXCR, one entry per CDR3 protein. The sample records 200,000 or so distinct CDR3 sequences, roughly 64% being singletons. This entry belongs to a study of CD8+CD57+ T cells in acquired aplastic anemia. With 6 bases clipped from V and 8 bases from J, the junction kept 6 bases outside the gene matches. The CDR3 spans 14 residues. The germline gives CDR1 SGHVS, CDR2 FQNEAQ. This TCR was sampled from a human donor with severe aplastic anemia or a healthy control (not recorded which). The source material was sorted CD4+, CD8+, or CD8+CD57+ T cells (not recorded which) from PBMCs. The chain combines TRBV7-8 with TRBJ1-6, with 8 nucleotides matching TRBD1. The CDR3 protein is CASSSGQGDSPLHF. The DNA of the CDR3 is TGTGCCAGCAGTTCAGGACAGGGAGATTCACCCCTCCACTTT.